The T cell receptor (beta chain) under discussion was sequenced for a study of vaccination and CD4 T cells after COVID-19 (dated by TCRdb to 2021 to 2024). About the investigation overall: In the convalescent cohort there were six males and four females, among whom were two Hispanic individuals, seven Caucasians, two Asians and one multiracial person. Participants got two doses of the Pfizer-BioNTech BNT162b2 vaccine (n=8) or two doses of the Moderna mRNA-1273 vaccine (n=2). Post-COVID blood samples from convalescent patients were collected a median of approximately 100 days after diagnosis, with a range of 35 to 161 days. Post-vaccine blood samples were taken a median of approximately 70 days after the second vaccine dose, with a range of roughly 13 to 250 days. For stimulating the cultures, overlapping spike peptide pools were used, derived from SARS-CoV-2 as well as from the common cold coronaviruses HCoV-NL63, HCoV-OC43 and HCoV-229E. In control cultures, a CEFX viral epitope pool was used as positive control, an HIV-1 Nef peptide pool was used as negative control, or no peptide was added. The spike-specific CD4+ TCR repertoire was compared before and after mRNA vaccination in approximately ten COVID-19 convalescent patients and a handful of infection-naive healthy vaccine recipients. In an earlier paper using these donors, memory CD4+ T cell crossreactivity between SARS-CoV-2 and common cold coronavirus spike proteins was assessed at the TCR clonotype level.

What the authors observed across the whole study: Among the post-vaccine SARS-CoV-2-reactive clones in convalescent patients, a median approximately 90% showed up only after vaccination, which suggests vaccine-specific priming. The number of convalescent patients in the study was relatively small, and the study did not examine early timepoints following natural infection. Of the vaccine-specific clones in convalescent patients, 304 of 307, or nearly all, reacted only to SARS-CoV-2 spike and did not cross-react with common cold coronaviruses. An increase in the median number of SARS-CoV-2-reactive clonotypes from approximately 21 after infection to a few dozen after vaccination was observed, but the change was not found to be significant.

A distance of 14 bases separates the germline ends of V and J, which lose 8 bases and 0 bases respectively. CDR1 and CDR2 (SNHLY, FYNNEI) derive from the germline V gene. Including cysteine and phenylalanine, the CDR3 has 14 amino acids. This entry keeps only the CDR3 DNA: 42 bases, framed from base 1. This clonotype has only one observation. Its specific antigen is unknown. Per-base qualities were not stored, and no clone one base away is much larger. Resting on one read, the evidence is weak. What the treatment or condition label conveys for this sample: approximately 9-day PBMC culture with coronavirus spike peptide pools or control peptides (ViraFEST assay). CD4+ T cells from unexposed donors were collected before the COVID-19 pandemic (2011-2018). The ViraFEST assay, used in the study, expanded antigen-specific T cells with peptide pools and then identified the expanded clonotypes through TCR sequencing. PBMCs were cultured at 1.5 million to 2.5 million per well in IMDM supplemented with roughly 5.2% human AB serum and about 9.6 IU/ml IL-2, with about 10 ug/ml peptide pools added. On days 3 and 7, half of the culture medium was replaced with fresh IL-2-containing medium. After 10 days of culture, CD4+ T cells were isolated by negative selection using the EasySep CD4+ T cell isolation kit. Unexposed donor CD4+ T cells were tested for reactivity to SARS-CoV-2 S and N and four common cold coronavirus spike pools, as cell number allowed. Ficoll-Paque Plus gradient centrifugation was used to isolate PBMCs from whole blood, and the isolated PBMCs were then either used fresh or cryopreserved at -140C. Each culture condition was generally run in triplicate wells. The leukapheresis product for the unexposed donors was obtained through commercial purchase.

The method behind the library was PCR. At the Johns Hopkins FTIC core, DNA from the cultured CD4+ T cells underwent TCR sequencing with the Oncomine TCR Beta short-read assay. The QIAamp micro DNA kit was used to extract genomic DNA from the cultured CD4+ T cells. Oncomine TCR Beta libraries from cultured CD4+ T cells were pooled with unique dual indexes and sequenced on an Illumina iSeq 100. The original methods were these. Non-productive sequences were removed, and CDR3s not starting with C, not ending with F or W, or shorter than 7 amino acids were discarded. The MANAFEST web application was used to identify antigen-specific clonotypes by comparing peptide-stimulated wells against reference wells and other culture wells. To be called positive, a clone needed an FDR below 0.05, an odds ratio above 5, and a productive frequency above 0.1% in at least two of three replicate wells. Clonotypes that were significantly expanded in both SARS-CoV-2 spike wells and at least one common cold coronavirus spike condition were defined as cross-reactive. Using R version 3.6.1, CDR3 homology was evaluated through Levenshtein distances (stringdist) along with unrooted phylogenetic trees (ape). The raw public data were reprocessed by TCRdb itself: fastp quality trimming at Q25, MiXCR clonotype calling, in-frame beta chains only. Entries are consolidated by CDR3 protein sequence, retaining the most common genes and DNA. The V and J calls reflect TCRdb's pipeline rather than the authors' work. Here the sample has around 8,000 distinct CDR3 sequences; around 45% occur a single time. Approximately 15% of the sample belongs to the ten largest clones.

The receptor chain draws on TRBV2 and TRBJ2-7, with no confident D gene call. The specimen sequenced was CD4+ T cells from blood, cultured in vitro. The clonotype was recovered from a human donor in good health. The bases are TGTGCCAGCGGGGTCCAGGTTAGCTCCTACGAGCAGTACTTC. This is translated as CASGVQVSSYEQYF.